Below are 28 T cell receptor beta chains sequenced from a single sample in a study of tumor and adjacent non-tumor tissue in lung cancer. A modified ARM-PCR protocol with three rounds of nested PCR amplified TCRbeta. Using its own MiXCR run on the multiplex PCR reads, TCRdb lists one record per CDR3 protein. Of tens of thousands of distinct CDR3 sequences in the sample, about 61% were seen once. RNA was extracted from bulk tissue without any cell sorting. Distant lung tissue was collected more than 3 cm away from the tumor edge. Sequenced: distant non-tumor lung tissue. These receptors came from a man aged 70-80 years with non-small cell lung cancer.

This CDR3 is CASSSGGQDNSPLHF. The CDR3 nucleotides are TGTGCCAGCAGTTCCGGAGGACAGGATAATTCACCCCTCCACTTT. The gene calls are TRBV28 and TRBJ1-6; 7 bases are a match to TRBD1. The CDR3 has 15 amino acids. The V and J ends lost 4 bases and 5 bases, in that order; junction bases with no gene match: 5. The germline V gene encodes CDR1 MDHEN and CDR2 SYDVKM. Full variable domain (remainder filled in from reference TRBV28 and TRBJ1-6): DVKVTQSSRYLVKRTGEKVFLECVQDMDHENMFWYRQDPGLGLRLIYFSYDVKMKEKGDIPEGYSVSREKKERFSLILESASTNQTSMYLCASSSGGQDNSPLHFGNGTRLTVT.

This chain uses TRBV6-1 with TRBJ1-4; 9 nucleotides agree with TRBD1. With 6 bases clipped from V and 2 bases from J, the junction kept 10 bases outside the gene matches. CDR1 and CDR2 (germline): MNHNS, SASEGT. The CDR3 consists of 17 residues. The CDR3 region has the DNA TGTGCCAGCAGAACCAGGACAGGGGTTCTCACTAATGAAAAACTGTTTTTT. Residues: CASRTRTGVLTNEKLFF.

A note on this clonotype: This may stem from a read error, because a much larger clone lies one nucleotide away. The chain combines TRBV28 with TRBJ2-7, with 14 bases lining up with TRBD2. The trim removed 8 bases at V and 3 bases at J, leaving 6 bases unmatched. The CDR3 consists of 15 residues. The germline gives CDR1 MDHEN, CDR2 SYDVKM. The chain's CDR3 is CASGPGTSGSYEQYF. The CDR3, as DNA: TGTGCCAGCGGTCCTGGGACTAGCGGGAGCTACGAGCAGTACTTC.

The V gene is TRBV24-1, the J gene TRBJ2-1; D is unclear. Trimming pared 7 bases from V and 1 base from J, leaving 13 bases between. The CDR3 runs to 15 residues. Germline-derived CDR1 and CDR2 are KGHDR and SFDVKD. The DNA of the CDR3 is TGTGCCACCAGAGCGCAGGCGATTTCCTACAATGAGCAGTTCTTC. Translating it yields CATRAQAISYNEQFF.

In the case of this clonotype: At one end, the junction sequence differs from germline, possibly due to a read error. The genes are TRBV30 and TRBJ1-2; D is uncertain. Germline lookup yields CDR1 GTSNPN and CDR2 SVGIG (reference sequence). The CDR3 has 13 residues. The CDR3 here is CAWSALGSYGYTF. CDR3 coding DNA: TGTGCCTGGAGTGCACTCGGCAGTTATGGCTACACTTTC.

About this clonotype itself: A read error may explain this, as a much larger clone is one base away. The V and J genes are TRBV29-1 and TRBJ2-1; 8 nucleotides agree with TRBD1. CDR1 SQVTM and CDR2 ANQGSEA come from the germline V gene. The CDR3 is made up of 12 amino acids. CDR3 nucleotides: TGCAGCGCAGGGGGCTCCTACAATGGGCAGCTCTTC. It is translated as CSAGGSYNGQLF.

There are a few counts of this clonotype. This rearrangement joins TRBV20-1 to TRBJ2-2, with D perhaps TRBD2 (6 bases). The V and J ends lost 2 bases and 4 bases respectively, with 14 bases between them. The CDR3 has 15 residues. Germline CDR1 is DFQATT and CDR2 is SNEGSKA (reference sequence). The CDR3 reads CSARYSLASTGELFF. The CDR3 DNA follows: TGCAGTGCTAGATACTCGCTAGCGAGCACCGGGGAGCTGTTTTTT.

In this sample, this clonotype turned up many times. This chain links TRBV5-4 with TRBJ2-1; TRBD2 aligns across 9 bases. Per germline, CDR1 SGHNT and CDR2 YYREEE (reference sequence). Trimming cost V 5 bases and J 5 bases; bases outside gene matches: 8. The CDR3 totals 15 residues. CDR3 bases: TGTGCCAGCAGAACCTCGGGACTAGCCGACAATGAGCAGTTCTTC. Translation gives CASRTSGLADNEQFF.

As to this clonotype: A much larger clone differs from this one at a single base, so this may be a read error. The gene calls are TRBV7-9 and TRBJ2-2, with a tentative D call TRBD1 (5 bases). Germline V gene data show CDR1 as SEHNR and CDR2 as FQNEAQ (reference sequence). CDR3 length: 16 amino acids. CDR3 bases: TGTGCCAGCTGCTTAAGGGGTTCACGGTACACCGGGGAGCTGTTTTTT. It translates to CASCLRGSRYTGELFF.

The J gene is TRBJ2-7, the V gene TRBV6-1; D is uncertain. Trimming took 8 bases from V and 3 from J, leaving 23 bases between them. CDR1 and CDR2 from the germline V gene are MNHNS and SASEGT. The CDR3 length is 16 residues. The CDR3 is CASGNGVGLHSYEQYF. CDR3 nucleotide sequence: TGTGCCAGCGGGAATGGGGTAGGGCTCCATAGCTACGAGCAGTACTTC.

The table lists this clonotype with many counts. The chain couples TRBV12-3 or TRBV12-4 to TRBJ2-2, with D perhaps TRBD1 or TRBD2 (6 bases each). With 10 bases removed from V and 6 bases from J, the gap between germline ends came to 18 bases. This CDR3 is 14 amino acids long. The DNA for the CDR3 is TGTGCCACCAACCGGGGGCAGTCCTCCGGGGAGCTGTTTTTT. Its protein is CATNRGQSSGELFF.

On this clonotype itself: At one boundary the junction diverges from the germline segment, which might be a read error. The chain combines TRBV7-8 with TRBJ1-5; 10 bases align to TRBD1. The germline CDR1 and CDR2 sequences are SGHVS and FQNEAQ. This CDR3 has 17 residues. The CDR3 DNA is TGTGCCAGCAGCTTACTGAGGACAGGGGGAGGCAATCAGCCCCAGCGTTTT. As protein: CASSLLRTGGGNQPQRF. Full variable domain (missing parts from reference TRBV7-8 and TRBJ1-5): GAGVSQSPRYKVAKRGQDVALRCDPISGHVSLFWYQQALGQGPEFLTYFQNEAQLDKSGLPSDRFFAERPEGSVSTLKIQRTQQEDSAVYLCASSLLRTGGGNQPQRFGDGTRLSIL.

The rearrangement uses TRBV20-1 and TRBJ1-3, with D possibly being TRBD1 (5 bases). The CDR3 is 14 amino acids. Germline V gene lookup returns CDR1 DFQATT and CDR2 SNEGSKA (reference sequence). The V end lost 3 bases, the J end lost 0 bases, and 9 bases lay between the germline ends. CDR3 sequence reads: CSARGPVSGNTIYF. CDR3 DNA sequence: TGCAGTGCTAGGGGGCCAGTCTCTGGAAACACCATATATTTT.

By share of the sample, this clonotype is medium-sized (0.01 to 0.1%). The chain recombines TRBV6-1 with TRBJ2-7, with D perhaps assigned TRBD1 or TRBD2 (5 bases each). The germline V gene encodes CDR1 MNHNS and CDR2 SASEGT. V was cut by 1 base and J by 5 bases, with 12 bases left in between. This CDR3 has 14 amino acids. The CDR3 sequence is CASSEGQSGDEQYF. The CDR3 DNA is TGTGCCAGCAGTGAAGGACAGAGCGGCGACGAGCAGTACTTC.

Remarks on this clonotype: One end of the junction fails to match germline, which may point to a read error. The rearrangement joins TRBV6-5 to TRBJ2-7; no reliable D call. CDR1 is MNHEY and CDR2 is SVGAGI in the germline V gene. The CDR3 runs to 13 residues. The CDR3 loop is CASSYPDGYEQYF. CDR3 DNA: TGTGCCAGCAGTTACCCAGACGGCTACGAACAGTACTTC.

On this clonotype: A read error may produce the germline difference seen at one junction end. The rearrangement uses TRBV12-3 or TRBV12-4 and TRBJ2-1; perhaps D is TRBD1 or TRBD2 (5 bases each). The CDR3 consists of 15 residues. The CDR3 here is CASSRVGSRGNEHFF. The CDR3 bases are TGTGCCAGCAGCCGGGTCGGCTCGAGGGGTAATGAGCATTTCTTC.

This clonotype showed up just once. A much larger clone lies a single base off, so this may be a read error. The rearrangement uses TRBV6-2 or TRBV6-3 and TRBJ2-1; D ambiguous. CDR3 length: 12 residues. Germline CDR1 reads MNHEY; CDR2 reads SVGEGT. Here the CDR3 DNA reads TGTGCCAGCACCCACCGAAGGGATGAGAAGTTCTTC. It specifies CASTHRRDEKFF.

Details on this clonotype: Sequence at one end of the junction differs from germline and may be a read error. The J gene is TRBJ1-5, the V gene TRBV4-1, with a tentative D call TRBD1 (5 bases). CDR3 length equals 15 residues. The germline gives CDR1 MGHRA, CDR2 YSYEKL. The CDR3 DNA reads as TGCGCCGGCAGCCAAGATCCGGGACTAAATCAGCCCCAGCATTTT. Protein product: CAGSQDPGLNQPQHF.

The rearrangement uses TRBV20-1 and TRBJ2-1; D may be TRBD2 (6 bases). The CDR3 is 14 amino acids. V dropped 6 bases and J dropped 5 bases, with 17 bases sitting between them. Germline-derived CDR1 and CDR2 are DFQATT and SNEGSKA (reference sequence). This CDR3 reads CSAVLAYKNNEQFF. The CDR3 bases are TGCAGTGCGGTACTAGCTTATAAAAACAATGAGCAGTTCTTC.

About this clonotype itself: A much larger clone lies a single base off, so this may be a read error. The CDR3 nucleotides are TGTGCCATCAGTGAACTCACTAGCGGGGGTACCCACGAGCAGTACTTC. Translating gives CAISELTSGGTHEQYF. The genes are TRBV10-3 and TRBJ2-7, with 11 bases lining up with TRBD2. Per the germline V gene, CDR1 is ENHRY and CDR2 is SYGVKD. With 3 bases clipped from V and 5 bases from J, the junction kept 9 bases outside the gene matches. This CDR3 region has 16 residues.

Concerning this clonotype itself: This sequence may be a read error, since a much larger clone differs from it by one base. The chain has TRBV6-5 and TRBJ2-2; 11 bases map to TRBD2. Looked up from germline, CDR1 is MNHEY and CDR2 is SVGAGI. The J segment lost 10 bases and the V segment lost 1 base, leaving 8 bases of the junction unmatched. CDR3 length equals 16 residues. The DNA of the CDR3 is TGTGCCAGCAGTTACTTCCGACTAGCGGGGCCCGAGGAGCTGTTTTTT. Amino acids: CASSYFRLAGPEELFF.

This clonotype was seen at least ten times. CDR3 in DNA: TGCAGCGTTGAAAAGGGAAACTATGGCTACACCTTC. It specifies CSVEKGNYGYTF. J is TRBJ1-2 and V is TRBV29-1; D unclear. V was cut by 2 bases and J by 2 bases, with 6 bases left in between. The germline V gene has CDR1 SQVTM and CDR2 ANQGSEA. This CDR3 contains 12 residues.

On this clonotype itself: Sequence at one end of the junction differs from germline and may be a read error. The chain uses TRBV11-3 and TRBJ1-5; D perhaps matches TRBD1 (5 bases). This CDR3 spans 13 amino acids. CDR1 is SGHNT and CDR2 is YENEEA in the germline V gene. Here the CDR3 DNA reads TGTACCAGCAGCTTACGGACAAGGGAAACCCAACATTTT. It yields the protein CTSSLRTRETQHF. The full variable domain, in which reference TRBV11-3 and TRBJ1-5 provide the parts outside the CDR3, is EAGVVQSPRYKIIEKKQPVAFWCNPISGHNTLYWYLQNLGQGPELLIRYENEEAVDDSQLPKDRFSAERLKGVDSTLKIQPAELGDSAVYLCTSSLRTRETQHFGDGTRLSIL.

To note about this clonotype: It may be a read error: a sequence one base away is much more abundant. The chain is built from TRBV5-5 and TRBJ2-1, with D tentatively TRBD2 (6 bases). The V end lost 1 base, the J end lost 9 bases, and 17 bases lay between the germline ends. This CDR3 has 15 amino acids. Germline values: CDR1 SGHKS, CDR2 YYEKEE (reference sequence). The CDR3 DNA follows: TGTGCCAGCAGCTTGCTGGAGGGCCTAAGCATTGAGCAGTTCTTC. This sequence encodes CASSLLEGLSIEQFF.

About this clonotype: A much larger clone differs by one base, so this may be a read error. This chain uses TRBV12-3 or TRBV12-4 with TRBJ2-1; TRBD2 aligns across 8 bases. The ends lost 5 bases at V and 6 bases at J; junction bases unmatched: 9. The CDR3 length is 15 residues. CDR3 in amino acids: CASSLRTSSGNEQFF. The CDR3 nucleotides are TGTGCCAGCAGTCTTCGGACTAGCTCCGGCAATGAGCAGTTCTTC.

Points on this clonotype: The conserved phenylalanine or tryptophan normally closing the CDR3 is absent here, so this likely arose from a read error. The CDR3 protein is CASSDSQGSYTGELFS. In nucleotides, the CDR3 is TGTGCCAGCAGTGATTCACAGGGTTCGTACACCGGGGAACTGTTTTCT. The rearrangement uses TRBV6-1 and TRBJ2-2; tentatively, D is TRBD1 (6 bases). The length of the CDR3 is 16 residues. Germline V gene lookup returns CDR1 MNHNS and CDR2 SASEGT.

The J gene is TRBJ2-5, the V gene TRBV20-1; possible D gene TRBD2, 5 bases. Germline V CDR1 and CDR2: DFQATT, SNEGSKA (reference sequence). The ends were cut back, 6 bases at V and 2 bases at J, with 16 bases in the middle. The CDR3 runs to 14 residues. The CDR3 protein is CSAEWTLKQETQYF. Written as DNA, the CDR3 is TGCAGTGCCGAATGGACTTTAAAACAAGAGACCCAGTACTTC.

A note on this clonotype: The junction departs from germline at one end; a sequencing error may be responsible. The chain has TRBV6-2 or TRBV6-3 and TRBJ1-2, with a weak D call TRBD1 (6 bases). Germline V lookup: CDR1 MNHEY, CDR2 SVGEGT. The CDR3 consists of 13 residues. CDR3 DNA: TGTGCCAGCAAGACACAGGGTTACTATGGCTACGCCTTC. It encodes CASKTQGYYGYAF.